The clone carrying this TCR beta chain was counted between two and nine times. Antigen: not known. TCRdb passed the 5' RACE reads through MiXCR, listing each CDR3 protein once. The table shows some 1,700,000 distinct CDR3 sequences, with 32% occurring only once. Germline-derived CDR1 and CDR2 are SEHNR and FQNEAQ (reference sequence). Trimming left V 1 base short and J 2 bases short, with 11 bases between. The CDR3 extends over 15 amino acids. Healthy Caucasians made up all donors. This entry comes from a study of identical twins. Whole-study results and caveats: One should note that invariant MAIT and iNKT cells could partly confound zero-insertion analyses. Insertion counts were lower in abundant cord blood beta clonotypes, a trend that memory repertoires did not show.

The chain is built from TRBV7-9 and TRBJ1-1; D is undetermined. The sequenced sample consisted of cord blood. The source is a newborn girl in good health. The CDR3 coding sequence is TGTGCCAGCAGCTTAGTGGCGACAAGTAACACTGAAGCTTTCTTT. Its protein product is CASSLVATSNTEAFF.